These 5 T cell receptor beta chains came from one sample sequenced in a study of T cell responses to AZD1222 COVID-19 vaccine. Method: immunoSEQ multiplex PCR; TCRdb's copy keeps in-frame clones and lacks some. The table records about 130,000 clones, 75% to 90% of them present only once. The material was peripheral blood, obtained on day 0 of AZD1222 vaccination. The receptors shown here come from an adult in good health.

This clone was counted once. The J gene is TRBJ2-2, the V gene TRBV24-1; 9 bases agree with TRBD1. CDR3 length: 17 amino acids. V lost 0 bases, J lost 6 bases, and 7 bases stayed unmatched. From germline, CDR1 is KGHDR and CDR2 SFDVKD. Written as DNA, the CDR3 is TGTGCCACCAGTGATTTGCTGGGACAGGGAAGGTCCGGGGAGCTGTTTTTT. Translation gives CATSDLLGQGRSGELFF.

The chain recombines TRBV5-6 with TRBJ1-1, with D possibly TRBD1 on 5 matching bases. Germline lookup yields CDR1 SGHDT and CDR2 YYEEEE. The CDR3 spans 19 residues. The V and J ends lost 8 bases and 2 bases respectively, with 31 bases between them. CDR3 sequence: CASSPAARWGTTRNTEAFF. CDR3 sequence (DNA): TGTGCCAGTTCTCCAGCAGCTCGGTGGGGCACGACAAGAAACACTGAAGCTTTCTTT.

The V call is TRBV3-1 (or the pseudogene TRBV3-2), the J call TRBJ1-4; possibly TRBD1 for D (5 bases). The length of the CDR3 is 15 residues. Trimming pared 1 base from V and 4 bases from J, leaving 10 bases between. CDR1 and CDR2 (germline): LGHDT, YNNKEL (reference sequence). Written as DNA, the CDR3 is TGTGCCAGCAGCCAAGGGCAGGGACTTAATGAAAAACTGTTTTTT. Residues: CASSQGQGLNEKLFF.

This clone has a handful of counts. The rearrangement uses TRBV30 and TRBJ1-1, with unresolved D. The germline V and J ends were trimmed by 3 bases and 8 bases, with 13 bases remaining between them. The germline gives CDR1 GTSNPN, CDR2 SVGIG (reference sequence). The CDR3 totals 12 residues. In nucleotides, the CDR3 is TGTGCCTGGAGCCGAAATTCCATAGAAGCTTTCTTT. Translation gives CAWSRNSIEAFF. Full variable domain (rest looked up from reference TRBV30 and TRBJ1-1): SQTIHQWPATLVQPVGSPLSLECTVEGTSNPNLYWYRQAAGRGLQLLFYSVGIGQISSEVPQNLSASRPQDRQFILSSKKLLLSDSGFYLCAWSRNSIEAFFGQGTRLTVV.

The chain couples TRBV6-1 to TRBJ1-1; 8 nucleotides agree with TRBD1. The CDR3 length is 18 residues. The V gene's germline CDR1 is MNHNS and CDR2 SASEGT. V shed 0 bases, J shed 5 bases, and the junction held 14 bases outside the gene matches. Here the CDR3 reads CASSEAVAGGQRSTEAFF. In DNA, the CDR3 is TGTGCCAGCAGTGAAGCGGTGGCAGGGGGCCAGCGGAGTACTGAAGCTTTCTTT.